This T cell receptor beta chain derives from a study of blood T cell repertoires in COVID-19 (dated by TCRdb to between 2020 and 2021). For the study in its entirety: Samples from collaborators originated in the United States, Italy and Spain and spanned both the acute and convalescent phases of COVID-19. The prospective study material was composed of cDNA or gDNA derived from T cells, B-cell-depleted T cells, or PBMCs. Deeply sampled blood TCRbeta repertoires from subjects exposed to, actively infected with, or recovered from COVID-19 were included in the dataset. The repertoires were released in a freely available public database intended as a resource for research on the immune response to SARS-CoV-2. Samples were obtained from the ongoing ImmuneRACE study (first 160 participants) and from 950 to 1,500 subjects provided by 6 global collaborators. A de-identified subject ID, COVID-19 status, age in years and sex were almost always included in the sample metadata. Where HLA class I and class II types were available, the types were taken from metadata supplied by the sample provider, not from assay-based typing. The investigation overall reported the following: The amount of clinical and demographic metadata varied by source and participant and was provided uncurated.

This clone was counted between two and nine times. Its antigen is unknown. No base-level quality is on record; no much larger clone is a single base apart. TCRbeta CDR3 regions were amplified from genomic DNA by means of the immunoSEQ Assay, a bias-controlled multiplex PCR. The original methods were these. Nucleated cell counts per sample were estimated from amplification of reference gene primers within the assay. To quantify the absolute abundance of each unique TCRbeta CDR3 rearrangement, sequence reads were collapsed and filtered. For each sample, productive Simpson clonality was calculated by taking the square root of Simpson's diversity index across productive rearrangements. Here the immuneACCESS table is served through TCRdb, limited to in-frame sequences with V and J called. Missing clones are a known gap in these copies; in checked studies unresolved V genes cover under half, and the rest lacks a known reason. V and J calls and clone size are given by that table; D and trimming were obtained from the DNA. Here the sample has under 350,000 clones; 80% to 90% occur a single time. 9.5% to 12% of the sample lies in the top ten.

CDR1 and CDR2 are read off the germline V gene (reference sequence) as LNHDA and SQIVND. V is trimmed back by 10 bases and J by 5 bases, and the junction contains 5 bases that no gene match accounts for. The CDR3 contains 13 residues, cysteine and phenylalanine counted. Only the CDR3 region is kept as DNA, spanning 39 bases read in frame from base 1. The collaborating institutions used their own protocols to collect whole blood in K2EDTA tubes. For TCRbeta analysis, collaborators shipped samples as frozen whole blood, isolated PBMCs, or DNA extracted from either of those sample types. Recombination connected TRBV19 to TRBJ2-1; 10 bases in between match TRBD1. The sequence was obtained from a woman in her 70s with acute or convalescent COVID-19. Sequencing was performed on peripheral blood. The CDR3 is CATRTGGDNEQFF. The DNA sequence reads TGTGCCACTAGGACAGGGGGGGACAATGAGCAGTTCTTC.